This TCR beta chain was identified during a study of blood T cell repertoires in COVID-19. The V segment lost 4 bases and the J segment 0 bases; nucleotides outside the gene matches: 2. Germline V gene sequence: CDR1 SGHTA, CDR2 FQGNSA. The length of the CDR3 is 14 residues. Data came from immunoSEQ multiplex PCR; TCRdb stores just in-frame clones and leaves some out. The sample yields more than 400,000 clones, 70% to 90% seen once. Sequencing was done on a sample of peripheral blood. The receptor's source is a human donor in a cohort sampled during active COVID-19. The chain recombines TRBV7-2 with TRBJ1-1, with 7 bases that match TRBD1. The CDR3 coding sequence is TGTGCCAGCAGCTGGACAGGCCTGAACACTGAAGCTTTCTTT. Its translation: CASSWTGLNTEAFF.